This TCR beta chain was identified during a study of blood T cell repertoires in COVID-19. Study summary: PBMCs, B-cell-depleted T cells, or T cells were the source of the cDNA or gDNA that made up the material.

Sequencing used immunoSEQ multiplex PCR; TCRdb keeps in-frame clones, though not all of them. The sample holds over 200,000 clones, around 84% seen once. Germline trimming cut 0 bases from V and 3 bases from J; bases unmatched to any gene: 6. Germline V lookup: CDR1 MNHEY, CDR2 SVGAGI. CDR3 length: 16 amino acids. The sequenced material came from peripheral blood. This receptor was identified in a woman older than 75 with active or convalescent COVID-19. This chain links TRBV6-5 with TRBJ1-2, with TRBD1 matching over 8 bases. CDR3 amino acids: CASSYSGQVSDYGYTF. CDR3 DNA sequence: TGTGCCAGCAGTTACTCGGGACAGGTCAGCGACTATGGCTACACCTTC.